This record looks at one TCR beta chain sequence and its context. The antigen remains unidentified. These data come from a study of early T cells in non-severe SARS-CoV-2 infection. Study-wide context: Chains stayed unpaired after sequencing of bulk RNA from unsorted whole blood. Study-wide results and limits: There was a bias toward anti-spike CD8 responses in VDJdb matching, which missed private and CD4 specificities.

The length of the CDR3 is 14 residues. The germline CDR1 and CDR2 sequences are DFQATT and SNEGSKA (reference sequence). Trimming shortened V by 3 bases and J by 4 bases, and 14 bases separated the two germline ends. Unique molecular identifier tags were affixed to discrete cDNA molecules. TCRdb reanalysed the 5' RACE reads using MiXCR and keeps one entry per CDR3 protein. The table has about 64,000 distinct CDR3 sequences, 10% to 12% seen once. The rearrangement uses TRBV20-1 and TRBJ2-3; D is unresolved. The input for sequencing was whole blood, taken at baseline. The sequence was collected from an adult who was a healthcare worker with PCR-confirmed SARS-CoV-2 infection or an uninfected control (not recorded which). CDR3 amino acids: CSARLVFPPDTQYF. The CDR3 nucleotides are TGCAGTGCTAGGCTTGTCTTCCCCCCAGATACGCAGTATTTT.